A selection of T cell receptor beta chains follows, all from one sample in a study of cytomegalovirus exposure and HLA in healthy donors. Sequenced by immunoSEQ multiplex PCR; TCRdb stores in-frame clones only, minus some. The profile shows about 120,000 clones, 85% of them singletons. The sequenced sample consisted of PBMCs. These receptors were obtained from a woman in her thirties in good health and CMV-seronegative. CDR3s include the opening cysteine and the closing phenylalanine or tryptophan. The D gene is left open where the match is weak. Clone size is not always given. Where it is, it says once, few, many or a class for expanded clones.

TRBJ1-4,TRBV19,NA,few,TGTGCCAGTAACCTTGCCGGGGGGATCAGTGAAAAACTGTTTTTT,CASNLAGGISEKLFF
TRBJ2-2,TRBV9,TRBD1,once,TGTGCCAGCAGCCCTCCCCCGGACAGGTATAACACCGGGGAGCTGTTTTTT,CASSPPPDRYNTGELFF
TRBJ1-6,TRBV14,NA,NA,TGTGCCAGCAGCCAAGCGGGACTCAGTTATTCACCCCTCCACTTT,CASSQAGLSYSPLHF
TRBJ2-1,TRBV6-5,TRBD1,NA,TGTGCCAGCAGTGTCGACAGGGGGCCCTACAATGAGCAGTTCTTC,CASSVDRGPYNEQFF
TRBJ1-3,TRBV19,NA,once,TGTGCCAGTAGTATAGGACAGGCGGCTGGAAACACCATATATTTT,CASSIGQAAGNTIYF
TRBJ2-2,TRBV7-2,TRBD2,NA,TGTGCCAGCAGTCACGCGGCTAGCGGGCGATACTCGAACACCGGGGAGCTGTTTTTT,CASSHAASGRYSNTGELFF
TRBJ1-2,TRBV7-9,TRBD1,NA,TGTGCCAGCAGCTTGGGGACAGGGAACTATGGCTACACCTTC,CASSLGTGNYGYTF
TRBJ1-2,TRBV2,TRBD1,NA,TGTGCCAGCAGTGAAGTGTTCGGGACAGAAGGCACCTTC,CASSEVFGTEGTF
TRBJ1-3,TRBV6-5,NA,NA,TGTGCCAGCAGTACCGAGAGCTCTGGAAACACCATATATTTT,CASSTESSGNTIYF
TRBJ1-2,TRBV6-1,NA,NA,TGTGCCAGTTCCGGGGTGTTCGCCTATGGCTACACCTTC,CASSGVFAYGYTF